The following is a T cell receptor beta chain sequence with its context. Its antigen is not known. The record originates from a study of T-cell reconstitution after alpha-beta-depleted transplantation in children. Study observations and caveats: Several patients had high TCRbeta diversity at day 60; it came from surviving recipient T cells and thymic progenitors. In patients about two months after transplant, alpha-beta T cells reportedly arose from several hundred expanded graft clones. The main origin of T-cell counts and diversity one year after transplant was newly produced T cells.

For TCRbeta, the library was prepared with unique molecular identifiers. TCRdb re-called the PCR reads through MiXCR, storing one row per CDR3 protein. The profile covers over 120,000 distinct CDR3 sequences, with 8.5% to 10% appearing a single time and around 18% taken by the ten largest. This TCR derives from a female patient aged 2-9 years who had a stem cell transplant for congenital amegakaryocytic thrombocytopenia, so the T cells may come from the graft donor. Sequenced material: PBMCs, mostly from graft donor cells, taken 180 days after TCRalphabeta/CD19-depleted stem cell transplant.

For the CDR3, the DNA is TGCAGCGTTGCACAGGAGGGCAATCAGCCCCAGCATTTT. Residues: CSVAQEGNQPQHF. The chain is built from TRBV29-1 and TRBJ1-5, with D maybe TRBD1 (5 bases). CDR1 is SQVTM and CDR2 is ANQGSEA in the germline V gene. V lost 4 bases, J lost 2 bases, and 9 bases lay in between. The CDR3 extends over 13 amino acids.